These T cell receptor beta chains were read from a single sample in a study of CD8 T cells in Susac syndrome. One entry per CDR3 protein, called by TCRdb with MiXCR from the immunoSEQ multiplex PCR reads. The data show 95,000 to 150,000 distinct CDR3 sequences, roughly 94% seen once. The specimen sequenced was CD8+ T cells from PBMCs. The origin of the receptors is a human donor with Susac syndrome. CDR3s include the opening cysteine and the closing phenylalanine or tryptophan. Size is omitted from some rows. Given values are once, few, many or a class for expanded clones.

TRBV29-1	NA	CSVRGGRSYEQYF
TRBV25-1	NA	CASSEGAGAGYTF
TRBV9	NA	CASSVVGGHEAFF
TRBV20-1	NA	CSARGGRLEQYF
TRBV12-5	NA	CASGLVLSITDTQYF
TRBV5-1	NA	CASSLGSGGHNEQFF
TRBV29-1	NA	CSAEPRAQETQYF
TRBV9	NA	CASSGTGGPSTDTQYF
TRBV12-3/TRBV12-4	once	CASRETGFAETQYF
TRBV21-1	NA	CATGDRSQHF
TRBV21-1	NA	CASSKAVTQYF
TRBV12-3/TRBV12-4	NA	CASSLGPGAGTEAFF
TRBV10-2	NA	CASSESAGGAYEQYF
TRBV20-1	NA	CSASPGTVVLGYTF
TRBV9	NA	CASSASGADQETQYF
TRBV7-9	NA	CASSSFNRGISYEQYF
TRBV12-3/TRBV12-4	once	CASSSHFDEQYF
TRBV4-1	NA	CASSQDPDGENTEAFF
TRBV4-1	NA	CASSQDQSFSSYNEQFF
TRBV18	NA	CASSSSSGEAKNIQYF
TRBV27	NA	CASSLQNRVGETQYF